These T cell receptor beta chains were read from a single sample in a study of OX40 agonist ivuxolimab in advanced cancers. Profiled with immunoSEQ multiplex PCR; TCRdb holds only in-frame clones, not every one. The table lists roughly 20,000 clones, 79% of them singletons. The starting material was CD4+ or CD8+ T cells sorted from blood, obtained in a trial of the OX40 agonist ivuxolimab. Source of these receptors: an adult with an advanced solid tumor such as melanoma, head and neck, liver or kidney cancer. Both conserved end residues are part of each CDR3. The D gene is left open where the match is weak.

V	D	J	CDR3
TRBV19	-	TRBJ1-1	CASSGNWTVEAFF
TRBV7-9	-	TRBJ1-6	CASTGGASTALHF
TRBV11-3	-	TRBJ2-5	CASSLPLAGKGETQYF
TRBV4-1	-	TRBJ1-1	CASSRGQPKMAFF
TRBV10-3	TRBD1	TRBJ1-1	CAIKQGGKEKAFF
TRBV14	TRBD2	TRBJ2-1	CASSQDLGRGSSYNEQFF
TRBV4-1	TRBD1	TRBJ2-7	CASSTGVPYEQYF
TRBV4-2	-	TRBJ1-5	CASSQYSHQPQHF
TRBV7-8	-	TRBJ2-7	CASSLAQRGSSYEQYF
TRBV27	-	TRBJ2-7	CASSFGTNEQYF
TRBV27	-	TRBJ1-6	CASSDALSSYNSPLHF
TRBV18	-	TRBJ1-5	CASSPTGNNQPQHF
TRBV4-1	-	TRBJ1-1	CASSQGTSNTEAFF
TRBV7-6	-	TRBJ2-7	CASSLGGDSYEQYF
TRBV7-3	-	TRBJ2-3	CASSPWGPTDTQYF
TRBV5-1	-	TRBJ2-2	CASSLDSYTGELFF
TRBV14	-	TRBJ2-7	CASGPNIGEGQYF
TRBV25-1	-	TRBJ2-2	CASSLLTGELFF
TRBV27	-	TRBJ2-6	CASSLYGANVLTF
TRBV5-4	TRBD1	TRBJ1-1	CASSLATGRAEAFF
TRBV7-9	-	TRBJ1-1	CASSTLQNPNTEAFF
TRBV11-2	TRBD1	TRBJ2-7	CASSFRTGEYEQYF
TRBV29-1	-	TRBJ1-2	CSVEGRTKQQGRGYTF
TRBV4-1	TRBD1	TRBJ1-2	CASSSRQGAQDGYTF
TRBV7-6	TRBD2	TRBJ2-3	CASSFAGVAGGTDTQYF
TRBV27	-	TRBJ1-1	CASSLSGYTEAFF
TRBV7-2	TRBD1	TRBJ2-7	CASSPNLQGEDEQYF
TRBV14	-	TRBJ2-3	CASSQGGLTTDTQYF
TRBV16	-	TRBJ1-2	CASSQGAADADF
TRBV19	TRBD1	TRBJ1-5	CASSTWTGADQPQHF
TRBV7-8	TRBD1	TRBJ1-5	CASSLASFTGAVTPQHF
TRBV7-2	-	TRBJ1-3	CASSLGISGNTIYF
TRBV7-3	-	TRBJ2-5	CASSLTGHSETQYF
TRBV5-4	-	TRBJ2-6	CASSLVTRGVDGANVLTF
TRBV4-1	-	TRBJ1-1	CASSQFESSNTEAFF
TRBV7-2	-	TRBJ1-2	CASSLGGSYGYTF
TRBV7-6	TRBD1	TRBJ2-1	CASSYLFRDRAFYNEQFF